The sequence of this TCR beta chain was determined in a study of T-cell memory formation after mild COVID-19 (dated by TCRdb to the early 2020s). A note on the overall study: Most TCR sequence clusters were specific to one of the two donors. The cohort was made up of two young adult volunteers, one female and one male, who were previously healthy. In a couple of donors, T-cell clones that expanded and contracted after mild COVID-19 were tracked by sequencing TCRalpha and TCRbeta repertoires over time. The research as a whole found: Some responding clones were detected in pre-infection memory, suggesting pre-existing cross-reactive memory T cells joined the SARS-CoV-2 response. Balanced CD4/CD8 phenotypes were observed for clones contracting from day 15 to 85, whereas a bias towards CD4+ was observed for a second wave of clones expanding from day 15 to 37. SARS-CoV-2 specificity of the second-wave clones peaking on day 37 was not confirmed. Contracting CD4+ clones were found mainly in CM and EM memory subsets, while CD8+ clones were enriched in EMRA. The study covered only two mild cases, and larger cohorts including severe cases with pre-infection samples were considered necessary.

The CDR3 goes from the cysteine to the phenylalanine over 12 residues. CDR3 DNA is the only sequence kept; it has 36 bases, read in frame from the first base. Relative to germline, V is 3 bases shorter and J is 10 bases shorter, with 12 bases between their ends. PBMCs were isolated by Ficoll-Paque density gradient centrifugation. The sequencer listed for this sample is Illumina NovaSeq 6000. Using 5'RACE with constant-segment primers, TCRalpha and TCRbeta cDNA libraries were constructed, with sample barcodes and unique molecular identifiers added in the process. Trizol reagent was used to extract RNA from every sample. Libraries were amplified in two PCR steps, with a second sample barcode and Illumina TruSeq adapters added in the second step. Sequencing of the libraries was done on an Illumina NovaSeq, producing 2 x 150 bp paired-end reads. In the authors' own workflow: Demultiplexing of reads and collapsing into UMI-guided consensus sequences were performed with migec v1.2.7. Using mixcr v2.1.11, UMI consensuses were aligned to TRA and TRB V and J templates and then assembled into clonotypes. Clonotypes were classified as expanded or contracted when called significant by both edgeR and NoisET, with noise models trained on biological replicates. edgeR calls used a false discovery rate-adjusted p below 0.01 and a log2 fold-change threshold of 1. As an exploratory analysis of dynamics, max-normalized trajectories of the 1000 most abundant clonotypes were examined by PCA with hierarchical clustering. The CD4 or CD8 phenotype of responding clones was assigned using the separately sequenced CD4+ and CD8+ repertoires. TCRdb reprocessed the public reads (quality trimming at Q25 with fastp, clone calling with MiXCR) and kept in-frame beta chains. Identical CDR3 proteins give one entry, which carries the most common genes and DNA. The V and J calls here are based on TCRdb, not the publication. The sample table shows 200,000 to 250,000 distinct CDR3 sequences, and about 9.2% are seen once. Around 3.3% of the sample rests with the top ten.

Comments on this clonotype: What this receptor recognizes is not known. Base-call qualities are not available, and no considerably larger clone is one nucleotide away.

Rearrangement joined TRBV12-3 or TRBV12-4 to TRBJ1-1, with the D gene not clear enough to name. Sequencing was performed on PBMCs or a T cell subset sorted from them (not recorded which). The clonotype originates from a man younger than 35 who had mild COVID-19 (a few samples of this study predate the infection). The sample titles of this study are shuffled in the database, so cell type and time point are left out; the donor was told from shared clones. The CDR3 here reads CASSFGEGLAFF. The DNA reads as follows: TGTGCCAGCAGTTTTGGCGAAGGTTTAGCTTTCTTT.